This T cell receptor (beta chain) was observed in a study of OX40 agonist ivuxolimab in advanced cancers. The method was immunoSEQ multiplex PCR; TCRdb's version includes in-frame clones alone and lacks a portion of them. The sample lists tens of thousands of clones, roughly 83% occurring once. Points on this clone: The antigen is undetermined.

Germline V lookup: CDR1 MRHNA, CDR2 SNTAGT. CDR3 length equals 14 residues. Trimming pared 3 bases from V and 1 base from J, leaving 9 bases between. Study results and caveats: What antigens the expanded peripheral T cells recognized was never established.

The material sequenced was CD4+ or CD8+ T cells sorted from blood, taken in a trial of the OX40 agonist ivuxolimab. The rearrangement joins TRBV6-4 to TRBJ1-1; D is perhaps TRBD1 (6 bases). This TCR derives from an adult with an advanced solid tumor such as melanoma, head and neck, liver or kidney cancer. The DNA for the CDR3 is TGTGCCAGCAGTGAATCGGGACAGAACACTGAAGCTTTCTTT. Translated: CASSESGQNTEAFF.